This TCR beta chain was captured in a study of vaccination and CD4 T cells after COVID-19. The overall study: Samples taken post-COVID came a median about 100 days after diagnosis, ranging from 35 to 161.

Remarks on this clonotype: Its target is not known.

This CDR3 is 14 amino acids long. CDR1 is MDHEN, CDR2 SYDVKM, per germline. V was trimmed by 2 bases and J by 7 bases, leaving 9 bases between them. Scientists ran DNA taken from cultured CD4+ T cells through the Oncomine TCR Beta short-read assay for sequencing. Genomic DNA was drawn out of CD4+ T cells grown in culture. MiXCR was run by TCRdb on the PCR reads, yielding one entry per CDR3 protein. The repertoire holds about 15,000 distinct CDR3 sequences, with approximately 48% as singletons. Treatment defined: 10-day PBMC culture with coronavirus spike peptide pools or control peptides (ViraFEST assay). Cells were cultured for nine to eleven days, and then CD4+ T cells were isolated by negative selection. Findings of the study overall: Convalescent patients saw a median about 85% of their reactive clones show up only after vaccination.

V usage is TRBV28 and J usage is TRBJ1-6; D call uncertain. The clonotype comes from a human donor who had recovered from COVID-19. Material: CD4+ T cells from blood, cultured in vitro. This chain's CDR3 is CASSLGDTNSPLHF. For the CDR3, the DNA is TGTGCCAGCAGTTTAGGGGATACGAATTCACCCCTCCACTTT.